These T cell receptor beta chains were read from a single sample in a study of early T cells in non-severe SARS-CoV-2 infection. TCRdb re-called the 5' RACE reads with MiXCR, one entry per CDR3 protein. The repertoire includes 75,000 to 95,000 distinct CDR3 sequences, roughly 15% of them detected once, and about 5% sits in the top ten. Sequenced material: whole blood, taken at baseline. The receptors originated from an adult who was a healthcare worker with PCR-confirmed SARS-CoV-2 infection or an uninfected control (not recorded which). The conserved cysteine and the conserved F or W are not part of the CDR3 here.

TRBV27	TRBJ2-7	11	ASSLWVSREQY
TRBV12-3/TRBV12-4	TRBJ1-2	11	ASSTGQGNGYT
TRBV7-9	TRBJ2-1	13	ASSLNSGVYNEQF
TRBV12-3/TRBV12-4	TRBJ2-5	12	ASSLSGRVKTQY
TRBV4-1	TRBJ1-3	13	ASSQLDKPGNTIY
TRBV27	TRBJ2-4	11	ASRGNSKNIQY
TRBV11-3	TRBJ2-1	9	ASSSFGEQF
TRBV6-6	TRBJ2-1	13	ASSYVTPRGSEQF
TRBV28	TRBJ2-3	10	ASSSAGGTQY
TRBV30	TRBJ2-7	13	AWSQPGQGVYEQY
TRBV28	TRBJ2-1	12	ASSFLAGYHEQF